The next 11 T cell receptor beta chains were all read from a single sample in a study of T cell repertoires in ileal Crohn's disease. The assay was immunoSEQ multiplex PCR, and TCRdb's table has in-frame clones only and misses some. The sample lists about 12,000 clones, just over 75% occurring once. The sequencing sample was made of ileal tissue. These TCRs come from an adult with Crohn's disease.

This chain joins TRBV11-3 and TRBJ2-7; D not certain. The CDR3 length is 14 residues. The V end lost 1 base, the J end lost 0 bases, and 7 bases lay between the germline ends. Germline V gene data show CDR1 as SGHNT and CDR2 as YENEEA. The CDR3 coding sequence is TGTGCCAGCAGCTTAGCGAGTTTCTCCTACGAGCAGTACTTC. Its translation: CASSLASFSYEQYF.

This clone is a singleton in its sample. This chain connects TRBV9 to TRBJ2-1; weak D call: TRBD1 (5 bases). There are 14 residues in the CDR3. V lost 0 bases to trimming and J lost 8 bases, with 12 bases between them. Germline lookup yields CDR1 SGDLS and CDR2 YYNGEE. DNA of the CDR3: TGTGCCAGCAGCGTAGAGTCTCAGGGTGATGAGCAGTTCTTC. It is translated as CASSVESQGDEQFF.

The rearrangement links TRBV19 to TRBJ1-4; D gene ambiguous. With 5 bases removed from V and 3 bases from J, the gap between germline ends came to 10 bases. The CDR3 totals 14 residues. CDR1 LNHDA and CDR2 SQIVND come from the germline V gene (reference sequence). CDR3 in DNA: TGTGCCAGTAGTCCGCGAAGAGCTAATGAAAAACTGTTTTTT. Its translation: CASSPRRANEKLFF.

The genes are TRBV11-3 and TRBJ2-7; TRBD2 matches at 8 bases. This CDR3 has 15 amino acids. The J segment lost 4 bases and the V segment lost 4 bases, leaving 9 bases of the junction unmatched. Germline V CDR1 and CDR2: SGHNT, YENEEA. The CDR3 DNA sequence: TGTGCCAGCAGCTCCCAGGCAGCGGGAGTGTACGAGCAGTACTTC. As protein: CASSSQAAGVYEQYF. Supplemented by reference TRBV11-3 and TRBJ2-7, the full variable domain reads EAGVVQSPRYKIIEKKQPVAFWCNPISGHNTLYWYLQNLGQGPELLIRYENEEAVDDSQLPKDRFSAERLKGVDSTLKIQPAELGDSAVYLCASSSQAAGVYEQYFGPGTRLTVT.

The chain combines TRBV6-1 with TRBJ1-2; D is possibly TRBD1 (5 bases). The CDR3 contains 13 residues. Per germline, CDR1 MNHNS and CDR2 SASEGT. V was cut by 7 bases and J by 8 bases, with 17 bases left in between. The CDR3 loop reads CASMISGGYGYTF. In nucleotides, the CDR3 is TGTGCCAGCATGATATCGGGGGGATACGGCTACACCTTC.

The V gene is TRBV6-6, the J gene TRBJ1-5, with 7 bases matching TRBD1. V was clipped by 2 bases and J by 5 bases; unmatched bases: 3. This CDR3 contains 14 residues. Germline V gives CDR1 MNHNY, CDR2 SVGAGI (reference sequence). CDR3: CASSYRDSHQPQHF. The CDR3 DNA reads as TGTGCCAGCAGTTACCGGGACAGCCATCAGCCCCAGCATTTT.

The chain uses TRBV2 and TRBJ1-1; the D is unclear. In germline, CDR1 is SNHLY, CDR2 FYNNEI. V was cut by 0 bases and J by 1 base, with 9 bases left in between. The CDR3 has 15 amino acids. The CDR3 loop reads CASSEALEGNTEAFF. The DNA for the CDR3 is TGTGCCAGCAGTGAAGCGCTTGAGGGGAACACTGAAGCTTTCTTT.

This clone has only a few counts. The CDR3 reads CASSRIQSTGNSQPQHF. CDR3 DNA: TGTGCCAGCAGCCGTATACAGTCCACAGGGAATAGTCAGCCCCAGCATTTT. The gene calls are TRBV5-5 and TRBJ1-5, with D possibly matching TRBD1 (6 bases). The germline V gene has CDR1 SGHKS and CDR2 YYEKEE (reference sequence). There are 17 residues in the CDR3. V gave up 4 bases and J gave up 6 bases, with 23 bases separating them.

J is TRBJ1-6 and V is TRBV5-1; D is uncertain. There are 17 residues in the CDR3. V shed 0 bases and J shed 0 bases, with 10 bases lying between them. Germline lookup yields CDR1 SGHRS and CDR2 YFSETQ. The chain's CDR3 is CASSLAVRGSYNSPLHF. The DNA for the CDR3 is TGCGCCAGCAGCTTGGCGGTCCGGGGCTCCTATAATTCACCCCTCCACTTT.

The chain links TRBV30 to TRBJ2-5; TRBD1 is a possible D gene (6 bases). The CDR3 runs to 23 residues. The germline V and J ends were trimmed by 0 bases and 3 bases, with 38 bases remaining between them. Germline CDR1 reads GTSNPN; CDR2 reads SVGIG (reference sequence). The CDR3 sequence: CAWSVRGIEVARGTMRSKETQYF. CDR3 DNA sequence: TGTGCCTGGAGTGTACGAGGTATTGAGGTGGCCAGGGGAACCATGAGATCTAAAGAGACCCAGTACTTC.

Judged by abundance, this clone is large. This chain uses TRBV7-9 with TRBJ1-1, with D possibly TRBD1 on 6 matching bases. Trimming left V 6 bases short and J 6 bases short, with 14 bases between. The CDR3 spans 13 residues. The germline CDR1 and CDR2 sequences are SEHNR and FQNEAQ (reference sequence). CDR3 region: CASRMDSLAEAFF. The CDR3 DNA sequence: TGTGCCAGCAGGATGGACAGTCTGGCTGAAGCTTTCTTT.